This T cell receptor (beta chain) was retrieved from a study of CD8+CD57+ T cells in acquired aplastic anemia (dated by TCRdb to the late 2010s). Describing the broader study: Extracted DNA from sorted CD4+ and CD8+ cells averaged about 3 ug, ranging from roughly 0.17 to 30 ug. CD8+CD57+ expansion was defined as a frequency above the mean frequency observed in healthy subjects. The investigation overall reported the following: Roughly 29 CD8+ CDR3 sequences were found to be shared between patients and controls, but these sequences appeared to be highly expressed in patients and within the immunodominant clones of the patients. No significant difference in CD8+ Simpson's diversity was found between patients and healthy controls (P=0.060).

Expansion of CD8+CD57+ cells had been shown by flow cytometry in the patients chosen for sequencing. Every patient had severe acquired aplastic anemia, diagnosed using the International Study of Aplastic Anemia and Agranulocytosis and Camitta criteria. At the time blood was sampled, none of the patients had received any therapy. The study deep-sequenced TCR repertoires of sorted CD4+ and CD8+ blood T cells from severe aplastic anemia patients and healthy subjects. In the USA, patient enrollment took place under clinicaltrials.gov protocols 00001620, 01623167, 00001397, 00071045, 00081523 and 00961064. Ficoll-Paque density gradient centrifugation was used to isolate peripheral blood mononuclear cells. Before DNA was extracted, CD4+ and CD8+ T cells were sorted using either FACS or magnetic beads. Genomic DNA was used as template for profiling of TCR beta VDJ combinations and CDR3 sequences. An Illumina HiSeq 2000 was used for TCR repertoire sequencing. Under the source paper's analysis protocol: TRBV/TRBJ rearrangement plots, CDR3 size and DJ length profiles, and Simpson's diversity index were used to evaluate the repertoires. The immunodominant clone was defined as the most abundant DNA sequence in deep sequencing data. CDR3 amino acid sequences were screened for sharing across subjects and were compared with published repertoires and the VDJdb database. TCRdb took the public reads, trimmed them with fastp at Q25, ran MiXCR for clone calling and kept in-frame beta chains. A single entry per CDR3 protein holds the most common genes and DNA from its merged rows. Clone size and V and J calls follow TCRdb, not the original study. This sample comprises 310,000 or so distinct CDR3 sequences, roughly 59% of them detected only once. In total, the top ten clones hold 1% to 1.5% of the sample.

There are many counts of this clonotype. The antigen it binds to is not known. Per-base quality was not reported, and no clone a single base away is much larger than it. V is shortened by 4 bases, J by 4 bases, and the region joining them spans 15 bases. The CDR3 spans 15 residues, from the cysteine through the phenylalanine. Kept here is only the CDR3 DNA, which spans 45 bases and is read in frame from base 1. For CDR1 and CDR2, the germline V gene lists KGHDR and SFDVKD. The sequence is built from TRBV24-1 and TRBJ1-2; D gene: possibly TRBD1, on 6 matching bases. This clonotype originated in a human donor with aplastic anemia. The specimen was sorted CD4+, CD8+, or CD8+CD57+ T cells (not recorded which) from PBMCs. The base sequence is TGTGCCACCAGTGAAGCCGGGGGCAGTCCCTATGGCTACACCTTC. Its protein is CATSEAGGSPYGYTF.